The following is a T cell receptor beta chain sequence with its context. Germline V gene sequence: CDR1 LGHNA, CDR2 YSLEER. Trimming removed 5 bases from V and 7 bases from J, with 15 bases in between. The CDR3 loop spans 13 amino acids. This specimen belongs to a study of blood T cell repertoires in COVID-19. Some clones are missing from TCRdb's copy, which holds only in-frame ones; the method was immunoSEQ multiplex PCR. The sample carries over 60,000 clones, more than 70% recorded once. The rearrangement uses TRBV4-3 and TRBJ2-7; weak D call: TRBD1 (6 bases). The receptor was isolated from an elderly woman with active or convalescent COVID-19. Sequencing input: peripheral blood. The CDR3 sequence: CASSFSDRREQYF. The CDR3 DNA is TGCGCCAGCAGCTTCTCCGACAGGAGGGAGCAGTACTTC.